Given below is one TCR beta chain in context. Repertoires were generated with immunoSEQ multiplex PCR, while TCRdb's copy carries only in-frame clones and drops some. This sample carries about 35,000 clones, 80% to 85% of them seen once, and the ten largest clones take less than 2%. Unmatched junction bases numbered 23, after V lost 3 bases and J lost 6 bases. CDR3 size: 19 residues. Germline loops: CDR1 SGHNT, CDR2 YYREEE (reference sequence). The data were taken from a study of OX40 agonist ivuxolimab in advanced cancers. The TCR originated in an adult with an advanced solid tumor such as melanoma, head and neck, liver or kidney cancer. The V and J genes are TRBV5-4 and TRBJ1-1; 7 nucleotides agree with TRBD1. The specimen was CD4+ or CD8+ T cells sorted from blood, collected in a trial of the OX40 agonist ivuxolimab. The CDR3 DNA reads TGTGCCAGCAGCTCCTTGACAGGGTTTGCACTGCAACAAAGGTCTGAAGCTTTCTTT. It translates to CASSSLTGFALQQRSEAFF. Based on the CDR3 plus reference TRBV5-4 and TRBJ1-1, the full variable domain is ETGVTQSPTHLIKTRGQQVTLRCSSQSGHNTVSWYQQALGQGPQFIFQYYREEENGRGNFPPRFSGLQFPNYSSELNVNALELDDSALYLCASSSLTGFALQQRSEAFFGQGTRLTVV.